Below are 22 T cell receptor beta chains sequenced from a single sample in a study of HIV-infected patients and healthy controls. Reverse transcription used approximately 500 ng RNA and constant-region primers for alpha and beta. Separate chain-specific third strand synthesis with multiplexing indices produced the alpha and beta libraries. Using its own MiXCR run on the 5' RACE reads, TCRdb lists one record per CDR3 protein. The table lists some 13,000 distinct CDR3 sequences, more than 8.5% of them singletons. All unsorted peripheral T cells were captured because whole blood was used without fractionation. The sequenced material came from blood. These receptors were collected from an adult in good health.

In its sample, this clonotype was seen many times. The CDR3 region is CATSDAGAYEQYF. DNA of the CDR3: TGTGCCACCAGTGATGCAGGGGCCTACGAGCAGTACTTC. V and J are TRBV24-1 and TRBJ2-7; the D gene is possibly TRBD1 (6 bases). Trimming removed 3 bases from V and 2 bases from J, with 7 bases in between. This CDR3 has 13 residues. Germline V gene sequence: CDR1 KGHDR, CDR2 SFDVKD.

There are many counts of this clonotype. The rearrangement uses TRBV7-2 and TRBJ2-5; no definite D call. Germline lookup yields CDR1 SGHTA and CDR2 FQGNSA. The CDR3 extends over 16 amino acids. Trimming removed 0 bases from V and 2 bases from J, with 13 bases in between. The CDR3 sequence is CASSLAGYIAQETQYF. In nucleotides, the CDR3 is TGTGCCAGCAGCTTAGCGGGGTACATCGCTCAAGAGACCCAGTACTTC.

This clonotype was counted a single time. J is TRBJ2-1 and V is TRBV14; no firm D call. The ends were cut back, 4 bases at V and 5 bases at J, with 3 bases in the middle. The germline V gene encodes CDR1 SGHDN and CDR2 FVKESK. This CDR3 has 11 residues. For the CDR3, the DNA is TGTGCCAGCAGCCCGGACAATGAGCAGTTCTTC. It translates to CASSPDNEQFF. The full variable domain, with the rest looked up from reference TRBV14 and TRBJ2-1, is EAGVTQFPSHSVIEKGQTVTLRCDPISGHDNLYWYRRVMGKEIKFLLHFVKESKQDESGMPNNRFLAERTGGTYSTLKVQPAELEDSGVYFCASSPDNEQFFGPGTRLTVL.

This clonotype occurred many times. The gene calls are TRBV5-4 and TRBJ1-1; 7 positions agree with TRBD1. V gave up 2 bases and J gave up 1 base; unmatched junction bases: 5. The CDR3 has 15 residues. Germline CDR1 SGHNT, CDR2 YYREEE (reference sequence). In DNA, the CDR3 is TGTGCCAGCAGCTTACCTGGGACAGAGAACACTGAAGCTTTCTTT. Its protein product is CASSLPGTENTEAFF.

The chain carries TRBV7-2 and TRBJ2-1; possible D gene TRBD1, 6 bases. Per germline, CDR1 SGHTA and CDR2 FQGNSA. Trimming left V 8 bases short and J 3 bases short, with 14 bases between. This CDR3 is 14 amino acids long. CDR3 coding DNA: TGTGCCAGCGTGGGGGACACAAACTACAATGAGCAGTTCTTC. This encodes CASVGDTNYNEQFF.

This clonotype was seen repeatedly, ten times or more. The V call is TRBV7-2, the J call TRBJ2-1, with TRBD2 matching 13 bases. The CDR3 spans 20 residues. Germline CDR1 SGHTA, CDR2 FQGNSA. Unmatched junction bases numbered 18, after V lost 4 bases and J lost 6 bases. CDR3 sequence: CASSSLPGTSGAMRSNEQFF. The CDR3 nucleotides read TGTGCCAGCAGCTCGCTGCCCGGGACTAGCGGGGCAATGAGGAGCAATGAGCAGTTCTTC.

This clonotype was counted many times. This sequence joins TRBV6-8 and TRBJ2-1; TRBD2 matches 14 bases. This CDR3 is 15 amino acids long. V dropped 5 bases and J dropped 6; count of bases not matched to a gene: 3. Germline CDR1 MNHGY, CDR2 SAAAGT. CDR3 amino acids: CASSRLAGGGNEQFF. CDR3 bases: TGTGCCAGCAGTCGACTAGCGGGAGGGGGCAATGAGCAGTTCTTC.

This clonotype was detected a few times. The gene calls are TRBV7-2 and TRBJ2-1; D call uncertain. CDR1 and CDR2 (germline): SGHTA, FQGNSA. The CDR3 loop spans 15 amino acids. V dropped 6 bases and J dropped 3 bases, with 15 bases sitting between them. The CDR3 here is CASRSPGPNYNEQFF. CDR3 nucleotides: TGTGCCAGCAGGTCTCCGGGCCCCAACTACAATGAGCAGTTCTTC.

Only a few counts were recorded for this clonotype. The chain has TRBV6-5 and TRBJ1-6; D is possibly TRBD1 (6 bases). Trimming pared 6 bases from V and 5 bases from J, leaving 8 bases between. Per the germline V gene, CDR1 is MNHEY and CDR2 is SVGAGI. There are 13 residues in the CDR3. This chain's CDR3 is CASRDRNNSPLHF. In DNA, the CDR3 is TGTGCCAGCAGGGACAGAAATAATTCACCCCTCCACTTT.

This clonotype was seen many times. This chain links TRBV25-1 with TRBJ1-1; D perhaps matches TRBD1 (6 bases). From germline, CDR1 is MGHDK and CDR2 SYGVNS. CDR3 length: 15 residues. CDR3 loop: CARPWHRVMNTEAFF. The CDR3 DNA is TGTGCGAGGCCATGGCACAGGGTCATGAACACTGAAGCTTTCTTT.

By share, this clonotype ranks as medium-sized (0.01 to 0.1%). The V gene is TRBV4-3, the J gene TRBJ1-6; no definite D call. This CDR3 spans 14 amino acids. V dropped 2 bases and J dropped 3 bases, with 5 bases sitting between them. CDR1 and CDR2 (germline): LGHNA, YSLEER. The CDR3 sequence: CASSQTFYNSPLHF. Here the CDR3 DNA reads TGCGCCAGCAGCCAAACTTTCTATAATTCACCCCTCCACTTT.

This clonotype was counted at least ten times. This chain links TRBV4-3 with TRBJ1-1, with D tentatively TRBD1 (6 bases). Looked up from germline, CDR1 is LGHNA and CDR2 is YSLEER. The CDR3 runs 13 residues. Trimming took 3 bases from V and 11 from J, leaving 16 bases between them. The CDR3 region has the DNA TGCGCCAGCAGCCAGGCCCACGGGGGCCGGGCTTTCTTT. It encodes CASSQAHGGRAFF.

The sample holds many counts of this clonotype. V and J are TRBV5-4 and TRBJ2-5, with unresolved D. This CDR3 comprises 14 residues. Germline V gene sequence: CDR1 SGHNT, CDR2 YYREEE (reference sequence). With 2 bases removed from V and 1 base from J, the gap between germline ends came to 9 bases. The CDR3 loop reads CASSFTYGQETQYF. The CDR3 region has the DNA TGTGCCAGCAGCTTCACTTACGGCCAAGAGACCCAGTACTTC. Filled out from reference TRBV5-4 and TRBJ2-5, the complete variable domain reads ETGVTQSPTHLIKTRGQQVTLRCSSQSGHNTVSWYQQALGQGPQFIFQYYREEENGRGNFPPRFSGLQFPNYSSELNVNALELDDSALYLCASSFTYGQETQYFGPGTRLLVL.

Only a few counts were recorded for this clonotype. The rearrangement links TRBV30 to TRBJ1-1; maybe TRBD1 (5 bases). There are 13 residues in the CDR3. Germline V gene sequence: CDR1 GTSNPN, CDR2 SVGIG (reference sequence). Trimming removed 4 bases from V and 1 base from J, with 10 bases in between. The CDR3 DNA reads TGTGCCTGGAACGCACAGGCGAACACTGAAGCTTTCTTT. It translates to CAWNAQANTEAFF.

Note on this clonotype: A read error may explain this, as a much larger clone is one base away. The V and J genes are TRBV12-3 or TRBV12-4 and TRBJ1-1; no firm D call. Between the trimmed V and J ends, which lost 3 bases and 3 bases, there was a span of 8 bases. The CDR3 runs to 13 residues. CDR3 bases: TGTGCCAGCAGTTTCCGAGAGGACACTGAAGCTTTCTTT. Translation gives CASSFREDTEAFF.

A note on this clonotype: This may be a read error, as it is one base from a much larger clone. The V call is TRBV18, the J call TRBJ2-7; D may be TRBD2 (5 bases). The CDR3 consists of 14 residues. Germline V CDR1 and CDR2: KGHSH, LQKENI. CDR3 in amino acids: CAISPTETGKKQYF. The CDR3 nucleotides are TGTGCCATCTCACCAACAGAAACGGGAAAGAAGCAGTACTTC.

This clonotype was counted ten times or more. The V and J genes are TRBV3-1 and TRBJ1-1; no definite D call. Trimming took off 1 base at V and 6 bases at J, with 9 bases between the two ends. CDR3 length equals 13 residues. Germline V gene data show CDR1 as LGHDT and CDR2 as YNNKEL (reference sequence). The CDR3 is CASSQAGIAEAFF. For the CDR3, the DNA is TGTGCCAGCAGCCAAGCGGGGATTGCTGAAGCTTTCTTT.

J is TRBJ2-3 and V is TRBV4-1; D is uncertain. Germline V gene data show CDR1 as MGHRA and CDR2 as YSYEKL. The CDR3 runs 16 residues. The ends were cut back, 1 base at V and 12 bases at J, with 23 bases in the middle. In DNA form, the CDR3 reads TGCGCCAGCAGCCAAGTAGTCCAAAGCCGCCGTATACAACAGTATTTT. Its protein product is CASSQVVQSRRIQQYF.

This clonotype showed up many times. The V call is TRBV7-9, the J call TRBJ1-1, with TRBD1 as a possible D gene (5 bases). Germline V gene sequence: CDR1 SEHNR, CDR2 FQNEAQ (reference sequence). The CDR3 runs to 14 residues. Trimming removed 5 bases at V and 1 base at J, with 11 bases between. The DNA for the CDR3 is TGTGCCAGCAGCGCGGGACTTAAGAACACTGAAGCTTTCTTT. It translates to CASSAGLKNTEAFF.

This clonotype was seen ten or more times. The chain uses TRBV19 and TRBJ1-5; TRBD1 is a possible D gene (6 bases). V dropped 6 bases and J dropped 3 bases, with 9 bases sitting between them. This CDR3 spans 13 amino acids. Germline CDR1 LNHDA, CDR2 SQIVND (reference sequence). The CDR3 loop is CASSQGYNQPQHF. The CDR3 DNA is TGTGCCAGTAGCCAGGGGTACAATCAGCCCCAGCATTTT. Variable domain in full (rest from reference TRBV19 and TRBJ1-5): DGGITQSPKYLFRKEGQNVTLSCEQNLNHDAMYWYRQDPGQGLRLIYYSQIVNDFQKGDIAEGYSVSREKKESFPLTVTSAQKNPTAFYLCASSQGYNQPQHFGDGTRLSIL.

This clonotype has only a few counts. This chain links TRBV7-8 with TRBJ2-7, with 9 positions matching TRBD2. There are 14 residues in the CDR3. Germline V gene data show CDR1 as SGHVS and CDR2 as FQNEAQ. V shed 0 bases, J shed 7 bases, and the junction held 4 bases outside the gene matches. DNA of the CDR3: TGTGCCAGCAGCTTAGCTGTCGCGGGAGGGGAGCAGTACTTC. This translates into CASSLAVAGGEQYF.

The table lists this clonotype with many counts. The chain joins TRBV11-2 to TRBJ1-5, with D uncertain. Germline V gene lookup returns CDR1 SGHAT and CDR2 FQNNGV. CDR3 length equals 15 residues. V lost 5 bases to trimming and J lost 3 bases, with 14 bases between them. CDR3 loop: CASSKRVVNNQPQHF. Written as DNA, the CDR3 is TGTGCCAGCAGCAAAAGGGTAGTAAACAATCAGCCCCAGCATTTT.